This TCR beta chain was captured in a study of technical replicates of blood from a handful of donors. Per germline, CDR1 SNHLY and CDR2 FYNNEI. This CDR3 region has 15 residues. Measured with immunoSEQ multiplex PCR; TCRdb has only the in-frame clones, and not every one. The repertoire holds around 92,000 clones, with about 95% as singletons. In its sample, this clone was seen once. Germline is not matched at one junction end, which may reflect a read error. The source material was T cells isolated from PBMCs. This chain joins TRBV2 and TRBJ1-6, with TRBD1 identical over 7 bases. The receptor was derived from a human donor in good health. The CDR3 is CASREDRDGNPPLHF. The CDR3 DNA reads TGTGCCAGCAGAGAAGACAGGGACGGTAACCCACCCCTCCACTTT. Supplemented by reference TRBV2 and TRBJ1-6, the full variable domain reads EPEVTQTPSHQVTQMGQEVILRCVPISNHLYFYWYRQILGQKVEFLVSFYNNEISEKSEIFDDQFSVERPDGSNFTLKIRSTKLEDSAMYFCASREDRDGNPPLHFGNGTRLTVT.